This T cell receptor (beta chain) is drawn from a study of T cell responses to AZD1222 COVID-19 vaccine. Method: immunoSEQ multiplex PCR; TCRdb's copy keeps in-frame clones and lacks some. Found here are approximately 90,000 clones, roughly nine tenths of them singletons; the top ten hold less than 3.5%. Germline V gene lookup returns CDR1 MNHEY and CDR2 SMNVEV (reference sequence). The ends lost 6 bases at V and 4 bases at J; junction bases unmatched: 10. The CDR3 contains 16 residues. The chain is built from TRBV27 and TRBJ1-5; 9 bases match TRBD1. The receptor was isolated from an adult in good health. The sequenced sample was peripheral blood, obtained on day 0 of AZD1222 vaccination. This chain's CDR3 is CASRVTGGSWNQPQHF. The CDR3 bases are TGTGCCAGCAGGGTCACAGGGGGCTCATGGAATCAGCCCCAGCATTTT.